These T cell receptor beta chains were read from a single sample in a study of T-cell reconstitution after alpha-beta-depleted transplantation in children. MiXCR was run by TCRdb on the PCR reads, yielding one entry per CDR3 protein. The table includes 670,000 or so distinct CDR3 sequences, around 12% detected once. The material sequenced was PBMCs, taken before TCRalphabeta/CD19-depleted stem cell transplant. These TCRs come from a girl aged 2 to 10 with congenital amegakaryocytic thrombocytopenia, due to receive a stem cell transplant. Both conserved end residues are part of each CDR3. D genes are given only for firm matches. Clone size appears in some rows only: once, few, many, or a class for an expanded clone.

CSARDPRVDLDEQFF	TGCAGTGCTAGAGATCCAAGGGTAGACTTGGATGAGCAGTTCTTC	TRBV20-1	-	TRBJ2-1	-
CASTHLPLRYGGTDTQYF	TGCGCCAGCACCCATCTTCCCCTCCGATATGGGGGCACAGATACGCAGTATTTT	TRBV5-1	-	TRBJ2-3	many
CSARDSGGRLYEQYF	TGCAGTGCTAGAGACTCAGGGGGGCGATTATACGAGCAGTACTTC	TRBV20-1	-	TRBJ2-7	-
CASSHGRTSNPGELFF	TGCGCCAGCAGCCATGGGAGGACTAGCAATCCCGGGGAGCTGTTTTTT	TRBV4-1	TRBD2	TRBJ2-2	many
CASSLQAGGPYEQYF	TGTGCCAGCAGTTTACAAGCGGGAGGGCCCTACGAGCAGTACTTC	TRBV12-3/TRBV12-4	TRBD2	TRBJ2-7	many
CASSRDRGLGQPQHF	TGTGCCAGCAGCCGTGACAGGGGGCTTGGGCAGCCCCAGCATTTT	TRBV7-8	TRBD1	TRBJ1-5	-
CASSSTLVRWSDTQYF	TGTGCCAGCAGCTCTACGTTAGTGAGGTGGTCAGATACGCAGTATTTT	TRBV7-9	-	TRBJ2-3	-
CASSLVHDEQYF	TGTGCCAGCAGTCTCGTCCACGACGAGCAGTACTTC	TRBV12-3/TRBV12-4	-	TRBJ2-7	-
CASSLEARETQYF	TGTGCCAGCAGTTTAGAAGCCCGAGAGACCCAGTACTTC	TRBV5-1	-	TRBJ2-5	many
CASSFKMDTEAFF	TGTGCCAGCAGTTTTAAGATGGACACTGAAGCTTTCTTT	TRBV12-3/TRBV12-4	-	TRBJ1-1	many
CSVEMGSETQYF	TGCAGCGTTGAAATGGGGTCGGAGACCCAGTACTTC	TRBV29-1	-	TRBJ2-5	many
CASSPEWGAETQYF	TGTGCCAGCAGTCCCGAATGGGGGGCGGAGACCCAGTACTTC	TRBV12-3/TRBV12-4	-	TRBJ2-5	many
CASSLAGGLSTDTQYF	TGTGCCAGCAGCTTGGCCGGAGGGCTGAGCACAGATACGCAGTATTTT	TRBV5-5	-	TRBJ2-3	few
CATSRGGGIQPQHF	TGTGCCACCAGCAGAGGCGGGGGGATTCAGCCCCAGCATTTT	TRBV15	-	TRBJ1-5	few
CASSLIPRDSSYEQYF	TGTGCCAGCAGCCTTATCCCCAGGGATTCGTCCTACGAGCAGTACTTC	TRBV6-1	-	TRBJ2-7	few
CASRPSSAQRGDEQYF	TGTGCCAGCAGACCGTCTTCGGCCCAAAGGGGCGACGAGCAGTACTTC	TRBV12-3/TRBV12-4	-	TRBJ2-7	few
CSFLAAYNEQFF	TGCAGTTTCTTAGCGGCTTACAATGAGCAGTTCTTC	TRBV20-1	-	TRBJ2-1	-
CAWGGSYEQYF	TGTGCCTGGGGGGGGAGCTACGAGCAGTACTTC	TRBV30	-	TRBJ2-7	few
CSAGLAGVRETQYF	TGCAGTGCCGGACTAGCGGGAGTTCGAGAGACCCAGTACTTC	TRBV20-1	TRBD2	TRBJ2-5	many
CASSFQASGGNEQFF	TGCGCCAGCAGCTTTCAGGCTAGCGGCGGTAATGAGCAGTTCTTC	TRBV5-1	TRBD2	TRBJ2-1	many
CASSSFEGPGETQYF	TGTGCCAGCAGCTCTTTCGAGGGTCCAGGGGAGACCCAGTACTTC	TRBV7-6	-	TRBJ2-5	few
CAWTEYNEQFF	TGTGCCTGGACCGAATACAATGAGCAGTTCTTC	TRBV30	-	TRBJ2-1	few
CASSPSPGPVVHYSGNTIYF	TGTGCCAGCTCACCGTCGCCGGGCCCAGTCGTCCACTACTCTGGAAACACCATATATTTT	TRBV18	-	TRBJ1-3	many
CASSVGEGGYNEQFF	TGCGCCAGCAGCGTAGGGGAGGGCGGGTACAATGAGCAGTTCTTC	TRBV5-1	TRBD2	TRBJ2-1	few
CASSPPGQVSADQPQHF	TGTGCCAGCAGCCCTCCGGGACAGGTCTCCGCCGATCAGCCCCAGCATTTT	TRBV7-4	TRBD1	TRBJ1-5	-
CASSEEGGETYEQYF	TGTGCCAGCAGTGAAGAGGGAGGGGAAACCTACGAGCAGTACTTC	TRBV25-1	TRBD2	TRBJ2-7	-
CASMARENTEAFF	TGTGCCAGCATGGCGAGAGAGAACACTGAAGCTTTCTTT	TRBV6-5	-	TRBJ1-1	many
CASSIVFLRDRETTYEQYF	TGTGCCAGTAGTATAGTATTCCTTCGGGACAGGGAAACAACCTACGAGCAGTACTTC	TRBV19	TRBD1	TRBJ2-7	-
CASSLVRGYTEAFF	TGCGCCAGCAGCTTGGTCAGGGGTTACACTGAAGCTTTCTTT	TRBV5-1	-	TRBJ1-1	many
CASSLDPGTKAFF	TGCGCCAGCAGCTTGGACCCGGGTACTAAAGCTTTCTTT	TRBV5-1	-	TRBJ1-1	few
CSSLVQVETQYF	TGCAGCTCCCTTGTCCAGGTAGAGACCCAGTACTTC	TRBV29-1	-	TRBJ2-5	-
CASSLRPMILTGETQYF	TGCGCCAGCAGCTTGCGTCCCATGATCCTCACGGGAGAGACCCAGTACTTC	TRBV5-1	-	TRBJ2-5	-
CAISELWGELFF	TGTGCCATCAGTGAACTATGGGGGGAGCTGTTTTTT	TRBV10-3	-	TRBJ2-2	many
CSATGVRGTPMNTEAFF	TGCAGTGCTACGGGAGTTCGGGGGACACCCATGAACACTGAAGCTTTCTTT	TRBV20-1	-	TRBJ1-1	-
CSVGSEWHEQYF	TGCAGCGTTGGGTCGGAGTGGCACGAGCAGTACTTC	TRBV29-1	-	TRBJ2-7	many
CSEHRFGTEAFF	TGCAGCGAGCACAGATTCGGCACTGAAGCTTTCTTT	TRBV29-1	-	TRBJ1-1	many
CASGRTSGRQETQYF	TGTGCCAGCGGAAGGACTAGCGGACGCCAAGAGACCCAGTACTTC	TRBV12-3/TRBV12-4	TRBD2	TRBJ2-5	few
CASSLASGKTDTQYF	TGCGCCAGCAGCTTGGCTAGCGGGAAAACAGATACGCAGTATTTT	TRBV5-1	TRBD2	TRBJ2-3	-
CASSLLSRTHEQFF	TGTGCCAGCAGCCTCCTAAGTCGCACCCATGAGCAGTTCTTC	TRBV16	-	TRBJ2-1	-
CSVERGAGTGELFF	TGCAGCGTTGAAAGGGGGGCGGGGACCGGGGAGCTGTTTTTT	TRBV29-1	-	TRBJ2-2	many
CASNPGLGSPLHF	TGTGCCAGCAATCCTGGATTGGGTTCACCCCTCCACTTT	TRBV27	-	TRBJ1-6	many
CATSDLGLLEQFF	TGTGCCACCAGTGATTTAGGGCTCCTTGAGCAGTTCTTC	TRBV24-1	-	TRBJ2-1	-
CASSFSQGNSETQYF	TGTGCCAGCAGTTTTAGCCAGGGGAATTCCGAGACCCAGTACTTC	TRBV28	-	TRBJ2-5	many
CASSDAGSTDTQYF	TGTGCCAGCAGTGACGCGGGAAGCACAGATACGCAGTATTTT	TRBV6-4	-	TRBJ2-3	many